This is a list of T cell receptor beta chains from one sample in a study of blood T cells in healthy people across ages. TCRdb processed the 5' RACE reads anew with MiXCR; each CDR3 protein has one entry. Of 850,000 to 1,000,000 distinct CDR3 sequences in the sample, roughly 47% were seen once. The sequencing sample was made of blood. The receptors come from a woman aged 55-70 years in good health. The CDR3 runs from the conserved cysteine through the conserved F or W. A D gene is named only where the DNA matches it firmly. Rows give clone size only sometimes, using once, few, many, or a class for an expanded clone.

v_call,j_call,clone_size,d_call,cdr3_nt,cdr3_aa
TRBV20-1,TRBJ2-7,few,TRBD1,TGCAGTGCTAGGACAGGGAGCTCCTACGAGCAGTACTTC,CSARTGSSYEQYF
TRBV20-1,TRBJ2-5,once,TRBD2,TGCAGTGCTAGAGGGGATATTAGCGGGAGGGCCGATCGGAATGAGCAGTACTTC,CSARGDISGRADRNEQYF
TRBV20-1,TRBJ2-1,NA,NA,TGCAGTGCTATAGAGAGTCGGAGTCCCTCCTACAATGAGCAGTTCTTC,CSAIESRSPSYNEQFF
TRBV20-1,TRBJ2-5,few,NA,TGCAGTGCTAGAGATGGGAGAGGGTCTGATTGGACCCAGTACTTC,CSARDGRGSDWTQYF
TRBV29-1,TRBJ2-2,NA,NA,TGCAGCGTTGACCCCCTCCTGACATCCACCGGGGAGCTGTTTTTT,CSVDPLLTSTGELFF
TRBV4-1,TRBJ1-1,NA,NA,TGCGCCAGCAGCCAAGGGACTAGCGGGGGGAACACTGAAGCTTTCTTT,CASSQGTSGGNTEAFF
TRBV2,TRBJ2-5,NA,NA,TGTGCCAGCAGTCAAAACTTGGAAGAGACCCAGTACTTC,CASSQNLEETQYF
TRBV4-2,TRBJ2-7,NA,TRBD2,TGTGCCAGCAGCCAAGAGGTGGGACTAGCGGGAAGATACGAGCAGTACTTC,CASSQEVGLAGRYEQYF
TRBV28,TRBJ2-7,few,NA,TGTGCCAGCACCCAAATAGGGATAGCGTCCTACGAGCAGTACTTC,CASTQIGIASYEQYF
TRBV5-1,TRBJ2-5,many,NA,TGCGCCAGCAGCCCGCAGGGGATTCTTTCCCGAGAGACCCAGTACTTC,CASSPQGILSRETQYF
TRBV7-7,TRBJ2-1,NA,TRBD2,TGTGCCAGCAGCTTAGATAGCGGGGGTTACAATGAGCAGTTCTTC,CASSLDSGGYNEQFF
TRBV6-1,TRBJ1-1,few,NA,TGTGCCAGCAGTGCCCAATTGAACACTGAAGCTTTCTTT,CASSAQLNTEAFF
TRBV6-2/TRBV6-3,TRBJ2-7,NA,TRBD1,TGTGCCAGCAGTTACGGGACAGGGTTTTACGAGCAGTACTTC,CASSYGTGFYEQYF
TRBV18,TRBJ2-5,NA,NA,TGTGCCAGCTCACCAGGGTCTCGGCGGGATGAGCAGTACTTC,CASSPGSRRDEQYF
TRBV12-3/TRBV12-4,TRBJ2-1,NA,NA,TGTGCCAGCAGTTTTCCAGACAGGAGGGGGGATGAGCAGTTCTTC,CASSFPDRRGDEQFF
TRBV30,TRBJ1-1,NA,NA,TGTGCCTGGAAAAGGCAACTGAACACTGAAGCTTTCTTT,CAWKRQLNTEAFF
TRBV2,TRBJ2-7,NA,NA,TGTGCCAGCAGTGGTACCCAGGGTGGCAAGCCCTACGAGCAGTACTTC,CASSGTQGGKPYEQYF
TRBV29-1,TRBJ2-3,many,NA,TGCAGCGTTGCGAGGGGGAGCGCAGATACGCAGTATTTT,CSVARGSADTQYF
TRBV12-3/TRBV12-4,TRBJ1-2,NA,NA,TGTGCCAGCAGTTTGGATAGTATAGGCTATGGCTACACCTTC,CASSLDSIGYGYTF
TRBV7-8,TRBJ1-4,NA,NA,TGTGCCAGCAGCTTAGAGGTCGGGCCTACAACTAATGAAAAACTGTTTTTT,CASSLEVGPTTNEKLFF
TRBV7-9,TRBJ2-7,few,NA,TGTGCCAGCAGCTCCCGTCGATCCGAGGGTAACTACGAGCAGTACTTC,CASSSRRSEGNYEQYF
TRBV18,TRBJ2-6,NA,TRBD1,TGTGCCAGCTCAGGACAGGCGGACTCTGGGGCCAACGTCCTGACTTTC,CASSGQADSGANVLTF
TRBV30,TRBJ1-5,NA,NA,TGTGCCTGGAATGAGCTCCGCAATCAGCCCCAGCATTTT,CAWNELRNQPQHF
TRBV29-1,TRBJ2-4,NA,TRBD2,TGCAGCGTTGATGCTACTAGCGGGAGGTACTACAATGAGCAGTACTTC,CSVDATSGRYYNEQYF
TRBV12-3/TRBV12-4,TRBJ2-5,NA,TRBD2,TGTGCCAGCAGTTTAGGCTATGGACTAGCGGCCCAAGAGACCCAGTACTTC,CASSLGYGLAAQETQYF